Listed here are 13 T cell receptor beta chains from one sample, sequenced in a study of regulatory T cells in long-lasting Graves disease. Building of the TCR beta libraries involved iRepertoire HTBI primers and Arm-PCR of CDR3 regions. TCRdb ran MiXCR on the multiplex PCR reads and lists one entry per CDR3 protein. Among just over 600,000 distinct CDR3 sequences listed, roughly 15% were seen once. Time point described: newly diagnosed GD, antithyroid drugs for less than 3 months. The TCR library was prepared using RNA isolated from PBMCs. The same data also contributed to another study, on T cells in Graves' hyperthyroidism and ophthalmopathy.

Material: peripheral blood mononuclear cells (PBMCs), obtained at new diagnosis, from a patient treated with antithyroid drugs. The origin of the receptors is a woman under 40 with Graves disease.

This clonotype has at least ten counts. The chain links TRBV20-1 to TRBJ2-7, with 8 nucleotides matching TRBD2. The CDR3 sequence is 14 residues long. Germline V CDR1 and CDR2: DFQATT, SNEGSKA (reference sequence). The trim removed 5 bases at V and 5 bases at J, leaving 11 bases unmatched. CDR3: CSAPPGLESDEQYF. In DNA, the CDR3 is TGCAGTGCTCCTCCGGGACTAGAGTCCGACGAGCAGTACTTC.

The chain is built from TRBV9 and TRBJ2-1, with a tentative D call TRBD2 (6 bases). CDR1 and CDR2 from the germline V gene are SGDLS and YYNGEE. The CDR3 sequence is 20 residues long. The V end lost 0 bases, the J end lost 5 bases, and 27 bases lay between the germline ends. The chain's CDR3 is CASSVELLSGPGVLNNEQFF. Written as DNA, the CDR3 is TGTGCCAGCAGCGTAGAGCTTTTGTCGGGGCCGGGGGTTCTAAACAATGAGCAGTTCTTC.

In this sample, this clonotype turned up a few times. The chain has TRBV7-3 and TRBJ1-2, with D unclear. Germline lookup yields CDR1 SGHTA and CDR2 FQGTGA. The CDR3 covers 13 residues. Trimming took 3 bases from V and 3 from J, leaving 8 bases between them. Here the CDR3 DNA reads TGTGCCAGCAGCTTCGGGGTAGACTATGGCTACACCTTC. This codes for CASSFGVDYGYTF.

J is TRBJ2-6 and V is TRBV14, with D possibly TRBD1 on 6 matching bases. This CDR3 is built from 21 residues. The germline V gene encodes CDR1 SGHDN and CDR2 FVKESK. V was cut by 0 bases and J by 0 bases, with 21 bases left in between. The CDR3 is CASSQDPQAPGHPSGANVLTF. The DNA for the CDR3 is TGTGCCAGCAGCCAAGATCCCCAGGCGCCGGGACATCCCTCTGGGGCCAACGTCCTGACTTTC. The whole variable domain, remainder taken from reference TRBV14 and TRBJ2-6, is EAGVTQFPSHSVIEKGQTVTLRCDPISGHDNLYWYRRVMGKEIKFLLHFVKESKQDESGMPNNRFLAERTGGTYSTLKVQPAELEDSGVYFCASSQDPQAPGHPSGANVLTFGAGSRLTVL.

This clonotype was found a few times. The gene calls are TRBV9 and TRBJ2-7; D unresolved. The CDR3 contains 13 residues. The germline V gene encodes CDR1 SGDLS and CDR2 YYNGEE. The V gene lost 3 bases and the J gene lost 9 bases, with 16 bases spanning the gap. The CDR3, as DNA: TGTGCCAGCAGCGCCTCTAGTACCGAGCTGCAGTACTTC. Its protein product is CASSASSTELQYF.

Many counts were recorded for this clonotype. This rearrangement joins TRBV28 to TRBJ2-5, with a weak D call TRBD2 (7 bases). Germline V gene lookup returns CDR1 MDHEN and CDR2 SYDVKM. The V gene lost 8 bases and the J gene lost 6 bases, with 13 bases spanning the gap. The CDR3 is 12 amino acids. CDR3 bases: TGTGCCAGCCTAAGGGGGGGACAGACCCAGTACTTC. It specifies CASLRGGQTQYF. Based on the CDR3 plus reference TRBV28 and TRBJ2-5, the full variable domain is DVKVTQSSRYLVKRTGEKVFLECVQDMDHENMFWYRQDPGLGLRLIYFSYDVKMKEKGDIPEGYSVSREKKERFSLILESASTNQTSMYLCASLRGGQTQYFGPGTRLLVL.

The sample holds many counts of this clonotype. The chain employs TRBV18 and TRBJ2-3, with unresolved D. With 0 bases removed from V and 6 bases from J, the gap between germline ends came to 7 bases. This CDR3 has 13 residues. Per germline, CDR1 KGHSH and CDR2 LQKENI. In nucleotides, the CDR3 is TGTGCCAGCTCACCACCAAGCTACGATACGCAGTATTTT. Amino acid sequence: CASSPPSYDTQYF.

This clonotype was seen only a few times. The chain carries TRBV4-1 and TRBJ2-7; the match to TRBD1 covers 10 bases. Looked up from germline, CDR1 is MGHRA and CDR2 is YSYEKL. V dropped 4 bases and J dropped 2; count of bases not matched to a gene: 8. This CDR3 contains 16 residues. CDR3 nucleotides: TGCGCCAGCAGCCGCTCGGGGGGGACAGGGGCCTACGAGCAGTACTTC. Translating gives CASSRSGGTGAYEQYF.

In its sample, this clonotype was seen a few times. The chain couples TRBV27 to TRBJ2-1, with 7 bases matching TRBD2. Trimming cost V 4 bases and J 9 bases; bases outside gene matches: 6. The germline gives CDR1 MNHEY, CDR2 SMNVEV (reference sequence). The CDR3 covers 13 residues. The CDR3 DNA follows: TGTGCCAGCAGTTCCCGTCCTAGCGGTGAGCAGTTCTTC. The encoded protein is CASSSRPSGEQFF.

The count of this clonotype is one. Given a much more abundant clone one base away, this may be a read error. Lacking the conserved final phenylalanine or tryptophan, this CDR3 likely reflects a read error. The CDR3 DNA reads TGTGCCAGCAGTTACTTGGTGGACACTGAAGCTTTCTCT. It encodes CASSYLVDTEAFS. V gene TRBV6-5 combines with J gene TRBJ1-1, with D uncertain. V dropped 1 base and J dropped 3 bases, with 6 bases sitting between them. Germline values: CDR1 MNHEY, CDR2 SVGAGI. This CDR3 has 13 amino acids.

This clonotype occurred many times. The V gene is TRBV18, the J gene TRBJ2-7, with D possibly being TRBD1 (5 bases). V was pared by 3 bases and J by 4 bases, with 16 bases between. The germline CDR1 and CDR2 sequences are KGHSH and LQKENI. This CDR3 spans 15 amino acids. The CDR3 coding sequence is TGTGCCAGCTCACCCCCGTCAGGGTCCCCATACGAGCAGTACTTC. As protein: CASSPPSGSPYEQYF.

CDR3 nucleotides: TGTGCCAGCAGCCAAGATGCGGATACGGGGCAGTATTTT. Amino acids: CASSQDADTGQYF. The rearrangement uses TRBV7-9 and TRBJ2-3; D uncertain. The V gene's germline CDR1 is SEHNR and CDR2 FQNEAQ (reference sequence). There are 13 residues in the CDR3. The V and J ends lost 5 bases and 11 bases respectively, with 17 bases between them.

This clonotype was recorded many times. The V gene is TRBV20-1, the J gene TRBJ1-5, with D maybe TRBD1 (5 bases). V was clipped by 4 bases and J by 8 bases, with 21 bases between them. The CDR3 is made up of 15 amino acids. The germline V gene encodes CDR1 DFQATT and CDR2 SNEGSKA (reference sequence). The CDR3 nucleotides read TGCAGTGCTACATACACACAGGATTTCGGGAAGCCCCAGCATTTT. This sequence encodes CSATYTQDFGKPQHF.